What follows are 27 T cell receptor beta chains derived from one specimen sequenced in a study of vaccination and CD4 T cells after COVID-19. Stated treatment: approximately 9-day PBMC culture with coronavirus spike peptide pools or control peptides (ViraFEST assay). Antigens of these TCRs are unknown. An Oncomine TCR Beta short-read assay was used to sequence the DNA from cultured CD4+ T cells. One entry per CDR3 protein, called by TCRdb with MiXCR from the PCR reads. The data hold around 10,000 distinct CDR3 sequences, with around 40% observed a single time. The sample taken for sequencing was CD4+ T cells from blood, cultured in vitro. Source of these receptors: a human donor who had recovered from COVID-19.

This sequence joins TRBV20-1 and TRBJ2-5; tentatively, D is TRBD2 (6 bases). This CDR3 comprises 12 residues. Germline values: CDR1 DFQATT, CDR2 SNEGSKA (reference sequence). V lost 5 bases and J lost 1, with 8 bases in between. CDR3 sequence reads: CSAGRSQETQYF. CDR3 DNA sequence: TGCAGTGCTGGGAGGTCCCAAGAGACCCAGTACTTC.

The chain couples TRBV7-9 to TRBJ2-7, with D perhaps matching TRBD1 or TRBD2 (6 bases each). Trimming stripped 2 bases from V and 4 bases from J, with 27 bases between. The CDR3 contains 19 residues. Per germline, CDR1 SEHNR and CDR2 FQNEAQ (reference sequence). CDR3 in amino acids: CASSLRGDSEGVISYEQYF. CDR3 nucleotide sequence: TGTGCCAGCAGCTTAAGGGGGGATTCGGAGGGGGTCATTTCGTACGAGCAGTACTTC. The entire variable domain, with the rest obtained from reference TRBV7-9 and TRBJ2-7, is as follows: DTGVSQNPRHKITKRGQNVTFRCDPISEHNRLYWYRQTLGQGPEFLTYFQNEAQLEKSRLLSDRFSAERPKGSFSTLEIQRTEQGDSAMYLCASSLRGDSEGVISYEQYFGPGTRLTVT.

This chain links TRBV5-1 with TRBJ1-2; the match to TRBD1 covers 7 bases. The CDR3 spans 17 residues. Germline V CDR1 and CDR2: SGHRS, YFSETQ. V gave up 4 bases and J gave up 1 base; unmatched junction bases: 13. CDR3 protein: CASSTRGGPGLNYGYTF. The CDR3 coding sequence is TGCGCCAGCAGCACCAGGGGGGGTCCAGGCCTTAACTATGGCTACACCTTC.

This clonotype was detected once. The rearrangement links TRBV5-5 to TRBJ2-3; 8 nucleotides match TRBD1. This CDR3 contains 19 residues. The trim removed 2 bases at V and 3 bases at J, leaving 17 bases unmatched. The germline V gene has CDR1 SGHKS and CDR2 YYEKEE (reference sequence). The CDR3 is CASSLDPPRQGIITDTQYF. Here the CDR3 DNA reads TGTGCCAGCAGCTTAGACCCGCCCCGACAGGGGATAATAACAGATACGCAGTATTTT.

The rearrangement links TRBV6-2 or TRBV6-3 to TRBJ2-3; 7 nucleotides line up with TRBD1. Germline CDR1 reads MNHEY; CDR2 reads SVGEGT. CDR3 size: 13 residues. V was clipped by 6 bases and J by 8 bases; unmatched bases: 8. In DNA form, the CDR3 reads TGTGCCAGCAGACTTACAGGGGAAGGTACGCAGTATTTT. Translating it yields CASRLTGEGTQYF.

The V gene is TRBV29-1, the J gene TRBJ1-2; D call uncertain. Trimming cost V 3 bases and J 8 bases, with 16 bases left between them. The CDR3 is 13 amino acids. Germline values: CDR1 SQVTM, CDR2 ANQGSEA. The CDR3 loop is CSVEVGFGTGYTF. Here the CDR3 DNA reads TGCAGCGTTGAGGTTGGGTTTGGAACGGGCTACACCTTC.

This clonotype was seen a few times. V and J are TRBV5-1 and TRBJ2-3; 12 nucleotides match TRBD2. Germline V lookup: CDR1 SGHRS, CDR2 YFSETQ. Germline trimming cut 4 bases from V and 3 bases from J; bases unmatched to any gene: 9. The CDR3 contains 17 residues. The CDR3 nucleotides read TGCGCCAGCAGCCCATCCCTAGCGGGGGGGATTACAGATACGCAGTATTTT. Translating gives CASSPSLAGGITDTQYF.

The genes are TRBV20-1 and TRBJ1-3, with 8 nucleotides matching TRBD1. Germline loops: CDR1 DFQATT, CDR2 SNEGSKA (reference sequence). After removal of 3 bases from V and 0 bases from J, the junction contained 4 bases not matched to a gene. The CDR3 has 15 amino acids. CDR3 sequence reads: CSASGTGYSGNTIYF. The CDR3 DNA sequence: TGCAGTGCTAGTGGGACAGGCTACTCTGGAAACACCATATATTTT.

A few counts support this clonotype. The J gene is TRBJ1-5, the V gene TRBV6-1, with unresolved D. The CDR3 is 14 amino acids. Looked up from germline, CDR1 is MNHNS and CDR2 is SASEGT. Between the trimmed V and J ends, which lost 5 bases and 4 bases, there was a span of 12 bases. Written as DNA, the CDR3 is TGTGCCAGCAGTCCCGGCCGGGGAAATCAGCCCCAGCATTTT. This codes for CASSPGRGNQPQHF.

The chain joins TRBV10-1 to TRBJ2-7; D is unclear. The CDR3 is made up of 13 amino acids. Germline V gene lookup returns CDR1 WNHNN and CDR2 SYGVQD (reference sequence). V was cut by 7 bases and J by 0 bases, with 10 bases left in between. CDR3 coding DNA: TGCGCCAGCACCCCGCCCGCCTCCTACGAGCAGTACTTC. It translates to CASTPPASYEQYF.

J is TRBJ2-3 and V is TRBV5-1, with 7 bases aligning to TRBD2. V shed 1 base, J shed 5 bases, and the junction held 7 bases outside the gene matches. This CDR3 is built from 15 residues. From germline, CDR1 is SGHRS and CDR2 YFSETQ. In DNA form, the CDR3 reads TGCGCCAGCAGCTTGTGGGGGGGGAGTCAAGATACGCAGTATTTT. As protein: CASSLWGGSQDTQYF. Filled out from reference TRBV5-1 and TRBJ2-3, the complete variable domain reads KAGVTQTPRYLIKTRGQQVTLSCSPISGHRSVSWYQQTPGQGLQFLFEYFSETQRNKGNFPGRFSGRQFSNSRSEMNVSTLELGDSALYLCASSLWGGSQDTQYFGPGTRLTVL.

This clonotype was picked up a small number of times. The V gene is TRBV7-2, the J gene TRBJ2-5, with D unresolved. Germline V lookup: CDR1 SGHTA, CDR2 FQGNSA. Trimming shortened V by 5 bases and J by 4 bases, and 8 bases separated the two germline ends. CDR3 size: 12 residues. This chain's CDR3 is CASSLPPETQYF. CDR3 in DNA: TGTGCCAGCAGCCTCCCCCCAGAGACCCAGTACTTC.

This clonotype was found a few times. The gene calls are TRBV2 and TRBJ1-1, with D maybe TRBD1 (5 bases). This CDR3 has 13 amino acids. CDR1 and CDR2 (germline): SNHLY, FYNNEI. The V end was cut by 6 bases, the J end by 8 bases, with 16 bases between. The chain's CDR3 is CASRRVGWGEAFF. The CDR3 DNA sequence: TGTGCCAGCAGGAGGGTAGGATGGGGGGAAGCTTTCTTT.

This clonotype was picked up a small number of times. The J gene is TRBJ2-5, the V gene TRBV19; 8 bases agree with TRBD2. Germline CDR1 and CDR2: LNHDA and SQIVND (reference sequence). V lost 5 bases to trimming and J lost 1 base; unmatched junction nucleotides: 6. The CDR3 is made up of 15 amino acids. In DNA form, the CDR3 reads TGTGCCAGTAGTTCTATGGCGGGGGGCCAAGAGACCCAGTACTTC. It is translated as CASSSMAGGQETQYF. Full variable domain (rest looked up from reference TRBV19 and TRBJ2-5): DGGITQSPKYLFRKEGQNVTLSCEQNLNHDAMYWYRQDPGQGLRLIYYSQIVNDFQKGDIAEGYSVSREKKESFPLTVTSAQKNPTAFYLCASSSMAGGQETQYFGPGTRLLVL.

There are a few counts of this clonotype. The J gene is TRBJ1-5, the V gene TRBV10-3; no reliable D call. The V gene's germline CDR1 is ENHRY and CDR2 SYGVKD. Trimming cost V 1 base and J 0 bases, with 28 bases left between them. The CDR3 spans 22 residues. As DNA, the CDR3 is TGTGCCATCAGTGAGTTTCAGGCTATCTCCAAGGCTCAAGGTTCTAGCAATCAGCCCCAGCATTTT. It specifies CAISEFQAISKAQGSSNQPQHF.

This clonotype appeared once. This chain uses TRBV3-1 with TRBJ1-6, with unresolved D. Trimming removed 10 bases from V and 7 bases from J, with 14 bases in between. The CDR3 spans 13 residues. Germline V gives CDR1 LGHDT, CDR2 YNNKEL (reference sequence). The CDR3 bases are TGTGCCACGTACCCAGGCCCGAATTCACCCCTCCACTTT. Encoded protein: CATYPGPNSPLHF.

The chain is built from TRBV27 and TRBJ2-7; tentatively, D is TRBD1 or TRBD2 (5 bases each). This CDR3 is built from 14 residues. In germline, CDR1 is MNHEY, CDR2 SMNVEV (reference sequence). Trimming took off 6 bases at V and 0 bases at J, with 12 bases between the two ends. In DNA form, the CDR3 reads TGTGCCAGCAGACCGGGACCGACCTCCTACGAGCAGTACTTC. Residues: CASRPGPTSYEQYF.

The CDR3 reads CASSIWGGEDTQYF. The CDR3 nucleotides are TGTGCCAGTAGTATTTGGGGGGGCGAAGATACGCAGTATTTT. The chain recombines TRBV19 with TRBJ2-3; tentatively, D is TRBD2 (7 bases). Trimming shortened V by 3 bases and J by 5 bases, and 12 bases separated the two germline ends. Per germline, CDR1 LNHDA and CDR2 SQIVND (reference sequence). This CDR3 spans 14 amino acids.

J is TRBJ1-5 and V is TRBV6-1, with D perhaps TRBD1 (5 bases). Germline V CDR1 and CDR2: MNHNS, SASEGT. This CDR3 contains 13 residues. V was pared by 6 bases and J by 6 bases, with 12 bases between. CDR3 loop: CASRGGDGQPQHF. In nucleotides, the CDR3 is TGTGCCAGCAGGGGGGGAGATGGTCAGCCCCAGCATTTT.

The genes are TRBV5-8 and TRBJ1-1; D perhaps matches TRBD1 (5 bases). This CDR3 comprises 16 residues. Trimming pared 4 bases from V and 4 bases from J, leaving 20 bases between. Germline V lookup: CDR1 SGHTS, CDR2 YDEGEE. CDR3 region: CASSREGRGLGTEAFF. Here the CDR3 DNA reads TGTGCCAGCAGCCGGGAGGGACGAGGGTTGGGCACTGAAGCTTTCTTT.

The CDR3 loop reads CASSYRPGSYEQYF. CDR3 bases: TGTGCCAGCAGCTATCGACCCGGTAGCTACGAGCAGTACTTC. The chain has TRBV11-3 and TRBJ2-7, with D uncertain. The germline gives CDR1 SGHNT, CDR2 YENEEA. This CDR3 spans 14 amino acids. The V end lost 4 bases, the J end lost 3 bases, and 13 bases lay between the germline ends.

The genes are TRBV29-1 and TRBJ2-5; 11 nucleotides match TRBD2. CDR1 SQVTM and CDR2 ANQGSEA come from the germline V gene. Trimming removed 8 bases from V and 5 bases from J; junction bases left unmatched: 13. This CDR3 region has 15 residues. The CDR3 nucleotides read TGCAGCTCCCGGAGCCGTAGCGGGGGGGGGGAGACCCAGTACTTC. This sequence encodes CSSRSRSGGGETQYF.

The chain uses TRBV6-5 and TRBJ1-1; D remains ambiguous. Trimming stripped 2 bases from V and 4 bases from J, with 8 bases between. Per germline, CDR1 MNHEY and CDR2 SVGAGI. CDR3 length equals 13 residues. The CDR3 reads CASSYGVGTEAFF. CDR3 coding DNA: TGTGCCAGCAGTTACGGGGTGGGCACTGAAGCTTTCTTT.

This clonotype came up a few times. The genes are TRBV11-3 and TRBJ1-3; D is unresolved. This CDR3 contains 17 residues. V dropped 4 bases and J dropped 0 bases, with 16 bases sitting between them. The germline gives CDR1 SGHNT, CDR2 YENEEA. This chain's CDR3 is CASSSGYRIGSGNTIYF. In DNA form, the CDR3 reads TGTGCCAGCAGCTCGGGGTACCGAATCGGCTCTGGAAACACCATATATTTT.

The rearrangement uses TRBV7-8 and TRBJ1-2, with TRBD1 matching 12 bases. The length of the CDR3 is 14 residues. Germline trimming cut 5 bases from V and 8 bases from J; bases unmatched to any gene: 6. The V gene's germline CDR1 is SGHVS and CDR2 FQNEAQ. The CDR3 spells CASSQGQGAGGYTF. As DNA, the CDR3 is TGTGCCAGCAGCCAGGGACAGGGGGCGGGGGGCTACACCTTC.

V gene TRBV6-2 or TRBV6-3 combines with J gene TRBJ2-7; 8 bases align to TRBD1. The V gene's germline CDR1 is MNHEY and CDR2 SVGEGT. With 5 bases clipped from V and 2 bases from J, the junction kept 2 bases outside the gene matches. This CDR3 is 13 amino acids long. CDR3 coding DNA: TGTGCCAGCAGTAAACAGGGGGCCTACGAGCAGTACTTC. Translating gives CASSKQGAYEQYF.

The CDR3 here is CASSRSPRRGDEQFF. The CDR3 bases are TGTGCCAGCAGTCGAAGCCCTCGAAGGGGGGACGAGCAGTTCTTC. The chain has TRBV12-3 or TRBV12-4 and TRBJ2-1; either TRBD1 or TRBD2 may supply D (6 bases each). This CDR3 is built from 15 residues. V was cut by 5 bases and J by 10 bases, with 21 bases left in between.